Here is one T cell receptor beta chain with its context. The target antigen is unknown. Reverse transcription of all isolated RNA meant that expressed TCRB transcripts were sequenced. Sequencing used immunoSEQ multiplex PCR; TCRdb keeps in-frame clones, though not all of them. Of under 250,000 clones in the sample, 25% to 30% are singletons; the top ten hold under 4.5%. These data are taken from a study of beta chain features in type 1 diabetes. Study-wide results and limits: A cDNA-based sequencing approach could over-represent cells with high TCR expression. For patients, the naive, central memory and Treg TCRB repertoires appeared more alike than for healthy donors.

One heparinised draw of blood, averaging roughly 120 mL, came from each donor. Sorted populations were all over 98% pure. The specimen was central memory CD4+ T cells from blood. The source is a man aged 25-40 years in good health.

Written as DNA, the CDR3 is TGCGCCAGCAGTGAGTTCCTGCGGGACACTGAAGCTTTCTTT. The encoded protein is CASSEFLRDTEAFF. The rearrangement uses TRBV10-2 and TRBJ1-1; D is unresolved. The germline CDR1 and CDR2 sequences are WSHSY and SAAADI. CDR3 size: 14 residues. V lost 1 base, J lost 3 bases, and 9 bases lay in between.